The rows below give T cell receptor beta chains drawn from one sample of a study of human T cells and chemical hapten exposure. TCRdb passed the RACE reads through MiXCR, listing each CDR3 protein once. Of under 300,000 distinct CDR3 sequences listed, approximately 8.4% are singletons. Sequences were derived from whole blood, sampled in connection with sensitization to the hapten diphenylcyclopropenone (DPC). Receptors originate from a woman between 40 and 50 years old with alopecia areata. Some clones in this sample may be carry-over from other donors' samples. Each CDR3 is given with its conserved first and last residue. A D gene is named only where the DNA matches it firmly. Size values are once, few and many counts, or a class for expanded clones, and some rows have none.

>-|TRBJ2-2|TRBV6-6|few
CASSYPKGPRGELFF
TGTGCCAGCAGTTACCCTAAAGGGCCCCGCGGGGAGCTGTTTTTT
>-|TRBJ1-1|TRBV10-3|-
CAISAQGNTEAFF
TGTGCCATCAGTGCACAGGGGAACACTGAAGCTTTCTTT
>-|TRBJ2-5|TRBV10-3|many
CAIRREETQYF
TGTGCCATTCGACGGGAAGAGACCCAGTACTTC
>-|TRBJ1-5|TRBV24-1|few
CATRGLSNQPQHF
TGTGCCACCCGCGGGTTGAGCAATCAGCCCCAGCATTTT
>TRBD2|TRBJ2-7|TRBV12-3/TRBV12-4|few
CASSFGAGTSEQYF
TGTGCCAGCAGTTTTGGGGCAGGGACTAGCGAGCAGTACTTC
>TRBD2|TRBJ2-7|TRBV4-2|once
CASSQEMGLVVDEQYF
TGTGCCAGCAGCCAAGAAATGGGACTAGTAGTAGACGAGCAGTACTTC
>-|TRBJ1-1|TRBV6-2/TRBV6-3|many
CASSYWLRNGEAFF
TGTGCCAGCAGTTACTGGCTACGGAACGGTGAAGCTTTCTTT
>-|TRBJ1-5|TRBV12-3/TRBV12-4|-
CASSPRGPPQHF
TGTGCCAGCAGTCCCAGGGGTCCGCCCCAGCATTTT
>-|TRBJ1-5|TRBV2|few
CAVGENTNQPQHF
TGTGCCGTGGGAGAGAATACTAATCAGCCCCAGCATTTT
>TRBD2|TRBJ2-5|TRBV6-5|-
CASSPRTSGSPGTQYF
TGTGCCAGCAGTCCCCGGACTAGCGGGAGCCCGGGGACCCAGTACTTC
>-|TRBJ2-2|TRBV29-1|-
CSVEDRGNAGELFF
TGCAGCGTTGAAGACCGGGGTAATGCCGGGGAGCTGTTTTTT
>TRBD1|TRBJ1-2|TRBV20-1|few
CSAGSSGGHYGYTF
TGCAGTGCTGGTAGCTCAGGGGGGCACTATGGCTACACCTTC
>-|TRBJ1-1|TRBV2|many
CASSDQENTEAFF
TGTGCCAGCAGTGACCAGGAGAACACTGAAGCTTTCTTT
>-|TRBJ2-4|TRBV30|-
CAWTQALAKNIQYF
TGTGCCTGGACCCAGGCTCTGGCCAAAAACATTCAGTACTTC
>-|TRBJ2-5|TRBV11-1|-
CASSRLGTARETQYF
TGTGCCAGCAGCCGCCTCGGGACGGCCAGAGAGACCCAGTACTTC
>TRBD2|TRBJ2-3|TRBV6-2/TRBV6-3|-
CASSPLAGEADTQYF
TGTGCCAGCAGCCCACTAGCGGGAGAAGCAGATACGCAGTATTTT
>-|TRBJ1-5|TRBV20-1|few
CSAMASNQPQHF
TGCAGTGCTATGGCCAGCAATCAGCCCCAGCATTTT
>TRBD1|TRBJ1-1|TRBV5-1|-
CASSPHRQGANTEAFF
TGCGCCAGCAGCCCCCATAGACAGGGGGCGAACACTGAAGCTTTCTTT
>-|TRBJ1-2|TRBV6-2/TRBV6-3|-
CASSQDSLWGYTF
TGTGCCAGCAGCCAGGACAGCCTCTGGGGCTACACCTTC
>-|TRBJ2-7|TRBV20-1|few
CSALDNYEQYF
TGCAGTGCTTTGGACAACTACGAGCAGTACTTC
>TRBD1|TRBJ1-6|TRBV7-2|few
CASSGQGDSPLHF
TGTGCCAGTTCCGGACAGGGGGACTCACCCCTCCACTTT
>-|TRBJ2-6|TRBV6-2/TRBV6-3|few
CASSYSRGAGANVLTF
TGTGCCAGCAGTTACTCAAGGGGCGCTGGGGCCAACGTCCTGACTTTC
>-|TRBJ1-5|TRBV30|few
CAWNGGNQPQHF
TGTGCCTGGAACGGAGGCAATCAGCCCCAGCATTTT
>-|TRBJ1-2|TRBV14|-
CASSRGLLPNRYTF
TGTGCCAGCAGCCGAGGACTGTTACCTAATCGCTACACCTTC
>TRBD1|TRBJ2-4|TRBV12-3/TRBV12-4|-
CASSLGVTGPNIQYF
TGTGCCAGCAGTTTGGGGGTGACAGGGCCGAACATTCAGTACTTC
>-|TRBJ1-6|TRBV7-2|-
CASSVSKAGPSSPLHF
TGTGCCAGCAGCGTATCAAAGGCAGGACCCAGTTCACCCCTCCACTTT
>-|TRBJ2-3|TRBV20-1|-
CSAQWVGRIDTQYF
TGCAGTGCCCAGTGGGTAGGACGAATTGATACGCAGTATTTT
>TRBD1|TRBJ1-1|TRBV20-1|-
CSATSPGQTEAFF
TGCAGTGCTACCTCTCCGGGACAGACTGAAGCTTTCTTT
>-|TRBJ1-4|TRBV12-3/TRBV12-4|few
CASSRPGTTNEKLFF
TGTGCCAGCAGCCGTCCCGGGACAACTAATGAAAAACTGTTTTTT
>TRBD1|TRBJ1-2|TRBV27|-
CASSNRGSYGYTF
TGTGCCAGCAGCAACAGGGGAAGCTATGGCTACACCTTC
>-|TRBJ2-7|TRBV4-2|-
CASSQDPVNEQYF
TGTGCCAGCAGCCAAGATCCGGTCAACGAGCAGTACTTC
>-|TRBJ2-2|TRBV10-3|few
CAISEGRNTGELFF
TGTGCCATCAGTGAAGGGAGGAACACCGGGGAGCTGTTTTTT